One and the same sample provided the 10 T cell receptor beta chains below, sequenced in a study of blood T cell repertoires in COVID-19. TCRdb's table, derived via immunoSEQ multiplex PCR, lists solely in-frame clones and lacks some. The data show around 93,000 clones, with 75% to 90% seen just once and roughly 11% held by the top ten. Specimen: peripheral blood. The receptors stem from an elderly man with acute or convalescent COVID-19.

V is TRBV7-9 and J is TRBJ1-2; D gene uncertain. CDR1 is SEHNR, CDR2 FQNEAQ, per germline (reference sequence). The CDR3 loop spans 12 amino acids. Trimming removed 1 base from V and 8 bases from J, with 8 bases in between. This chain's CDR3 is CASSLEERGYTF. CDR3 DNA sequence: TGTGCCAGCAGCTTAGAAGAGAGGGGCTACACCTTC.

In DNA form, the CDR3 reads TGTGCCAGTAGTATTAGGAGGAGGGGACAGGGGTCTGGGGCCAACGTCCTGACTTTC. It is translated as CASSIRRRGQGSGANVLTF. This chain uses TRBV19 with TRBJ2-6; 10 nucleotides agree with TRBD1. V trimming: 3 bases; J trimming: 1 base; junction bases outside the gene matches: 9. CDR1 is LNHDA and CDR2 is SQIVND in the germline V gene (reference sequence). The CDR3 spans 19 residues.

The chain employs TRBV4-2 and TRBJ2-1, with TRBD1 identical over 10 bases. The V segment lost 1 base and the J segment 10 bases; nucleotides outside the gene matches: 13. Germline V gene lookup returns CDR1 LGHNA and CDR2 YNFKEQ. CDR3 length: 17 residues. As DNA, the CDR3 is TGTGCCAGCAGCCAAGTCCCCGGACAGGGGGTAAGACTAGAGCAGTTCTTC. Its translation: CASSQVPGQGVRLEQFF.

This clone has just one count. V and J are TRBV4-3 and TRBJ1-2; tentative D call: TRBD1 (5 bases). Trimming removed 1 base at V and 5 bases at J, with 8 bases between. CDR1 LGHNA and CDR2 YSLEER come from the germline V gene. The CDR3 extends over 13 amino acids. The CDR3 region is CASSQAGGYGYTF. CDR3 nucleotides: TGCGCCAGCAGCCAAGCCGGGGGGTATGGCTACACCTTC.

The genes are TRBV14 and TRBJ1-3; D is perhaps TRBD1 (5 bases). CDR3 length: 13 residues. CDR1 and CDR2 from the germline V gene are SGHDN and FVKESK. Trimming left V 4 bases short and J 3 bases short, with 7 bases between. Here the CDR3 reads CASSLQGGNTIYF. CDR3 DNA: TGTGCCAGCAGCCTCCAGGGTGGAAACACCATATATTTT.

The J gene is TRBJ2-7, the V gene TRBV4-3; 7 bases are a match to TRBD2. The CDR3 loop spans 14 amino acids. The germline V gene encodes CDR1 LGHNA and CDR2 YSLEER. V was pared by 4 bases and J by 3 bases, with 6 bases of the junction left unmatched. The CDR3 loop reads CASSPSGTIYEQYF. CDR3 sequence (DNA): TGCGCCAGCAGCCCCAGCGGGACGATCTACGAGCAGTACTTC.

The chain couples TRBV10-3 to TRBJ1-5; maybe TRBD1 (6 bases). CDR1 is ENHRY and CDR2 is SYGVKD in the germline V gene. This CDR3 has 14 amino acids. V shed 5 bases and J shed 7 bases, with 15 bases lying between them. CDR3 in amino acids: CAISTSGVGQPQHF. DNA for the CDR3: TGTGCCATCAGTACCTCAGGGGTTGGCCAGCCCCAGCATTTT.

V and J are TRBV6-5 and TRBJ2-5; 8 bases match TRBD2. Germline loops: CDR1 MNHEY, CDR2 SVGAGI. There are 16 residues in the CDR3. The V and J ends lost 2 bases and 5 bases, in that order; junction bases with no gene match: 10. The CDR3 reads CASSYGGGTTGETQYF. CDR3 coding DNA: TGTGCCAGCAGTTACGGCGGGGGGACGACGGGGGAGACCCAGTACTTC.

The V call is TRBV15, the J call TRBJ2-7; tentatively, D is TRBD2 (8 bases). CDR1 LNHNV and CDR2 YYDKDF come from the germline V gene (reference sequence). With 2 bases removed from V and 3 bases from J, the gap between germline ends came to 14 bases. This CDR3 region has 15 residues. The CDR3 protein is CATSRPQGTSYEQYF. CDR3 DNA sequence: TGTGCCACCAGCAGACCACAGGGGACTAGCTACGAGCAGTACTTC.

The chain links TRBV5-1 to TRBJ2-5, with 7 bases fitting TRBD1. CDR3 length equals 14 residues. Trimming at V came to 0 bases and at J to 3 bases, leaving 2 bases not matched to a gene. Germline CDR1 reads SGHRS; CDR2 reads YFSETQ. The CDR3 protein is CASSLGQGKETQYF. The CDR3 DNA reads TGCGCCAGCAGCTTGGGACAGGGCAAAGAGACCCAGTACTTC.